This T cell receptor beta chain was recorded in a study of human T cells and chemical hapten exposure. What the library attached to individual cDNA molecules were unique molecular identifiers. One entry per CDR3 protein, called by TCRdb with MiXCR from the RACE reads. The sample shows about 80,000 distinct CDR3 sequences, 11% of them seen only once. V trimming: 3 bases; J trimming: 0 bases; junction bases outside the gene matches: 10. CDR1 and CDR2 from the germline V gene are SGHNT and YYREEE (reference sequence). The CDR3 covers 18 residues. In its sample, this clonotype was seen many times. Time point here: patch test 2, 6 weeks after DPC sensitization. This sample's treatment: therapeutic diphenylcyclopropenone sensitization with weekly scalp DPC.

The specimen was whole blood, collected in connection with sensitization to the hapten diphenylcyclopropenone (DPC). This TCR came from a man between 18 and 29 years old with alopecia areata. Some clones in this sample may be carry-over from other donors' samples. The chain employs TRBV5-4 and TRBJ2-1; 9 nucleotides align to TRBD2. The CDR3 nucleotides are TGTGCCAGCAGCTCCGGAGCGGGGGGTCTAAGCTCCTACAATGAGCAGTTCTTC. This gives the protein CASSSGAGGLSSYNEQFF. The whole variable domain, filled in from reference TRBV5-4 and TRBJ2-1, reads ETGVTQSPTHLIKTRGQQVTLRCSSQSGHNTVSWYQQALGQGPQFIFQYYREEENGRGNFPPRFSGLQFPNYSSELNVNALELDDSALYLCASSSGAGGLSSYNEQFFGPGTRLTVL.